The rows below give T cell receptor beta chains drawn from one sample of a study of T-cell memory formation after mild COVID-19. MiXCR was run by TCRdb on the 5' RACE reads, yielding one entry per CDR3 protein. The sample has 530,000 or so distinct CDR3 sequences; roughly 17% are singletons. The sequenced sample was PBMCs or a T cell subset sorted from them (not recorded which). The receptor set was obtained from an adult woman who had mild COVID-19 (a few samples of this study predate the infection). Cell type and time point are not known. Each CDR3 is given with its conserved first and last residue. A D gene is named only where the DNA matches it firmly. Clone size is not always given. Where it is, it says once, few, many or a class for expanded clones.

>NA|TRBJ2-1|TRBV7-9|few
CASSSLGRISYNEQFF
TGTGCCAGCAGCTCCCTCGGACGGATCTCCTACAATGAGCAGTTCTTC
>TRBD1|TRBJ1-2|TRBV6-5|NA
CASSSGGQGAVGYTF
TGTGCCAGCAGTTCTGGGGGACAGGGGGCGGTTGGCTACACCTTC
>TRBD1|TRBJ2-5|TRBV12-3/TRBV12-4|few
CASSSTGGLEETQYF
TGTGCCAGCAGTTCGACAGGGGGGTTGGAAGAGACCCAGTACTTC
>NA|TRBJ2-5|TRBV5-1|few
CASSLAGSGETQYF
TGCGCCAGCAGCTTGGCCGGGTCGGGTGAGACCCAGTACTTC
>NA|TRBJ1-3|TRBV5-6|NA
CASSLGLPGNTIYF
TGTGCCAGCAGCTTAGGCCTCCCCGGAAACACCATATATTTT
>NA|TRBJ2-2|TRBV12-5|NA
CASGSGTASGTGELFF
TGTGCTAGTGGTTCGGGGACTGCCAGCGGCACCGGGGAGCTGTTTTTT
>NA|TRBJ2-5|TRBV7-6|many
CASSSFPGTQETQYF
TGTGCCAGCAGCTCCTTTCCGGGAACCCAAGAGACCCAGTACTTC
>NA|TRBJ2-7|TRBV7-2|NA
CASSTKSASYEQYF
TGTGCCAGCAGCACGAAAAGCGCCTCCTACGAGCAGTACTTC
>TRBD1|TRBJ1-1|TRBV12-5|few
CASGLNSGTGWGTEAFF
TGTGCTAGTGGTCTTAATTCCGGGACAGGATGGGGCACTGAAGCTTTCTTT
>TRBD1|TRBJ2-7|TRBV30|NA
CAWSVVPAGGEQYF
TGTGCCTGGAGTGTGGTCCCGGCAGGGGGCGAGCAGTACTTC
>TRBD1|TRBJ2-3|TRBV4-1|few
CASSQVGGRGLRDTQYF
TGCGCCAGCAGCCAAGTAGGCGGCAGGGGGCTGAGAGATACGCAGTATTTT
>TRBD2|TRBJ2-4|TRBV20-1|NA
CSAREGLAGNIQYF
TGCAGTGCTAGAGAGGGGCTAGCGGGAAACATTCAGTACTTC
>TRBD1|TRBJ2-7|TRBV6-1|NA
CASSEWGRGLGYEQYF
TGTGCCAGCAGTGAATGGGGCAGGGGGCTTGGCTACGAGCAGTACTTC
>TRBD1|TRBJ1-1|TRBV7-2|few
CASSSPGQGMAEAFF
TGTGCCAGCAGCTCACCGGGACAGGGGATGGCTGAAGCTTTCTTT
>TRBD1|TRBJ1-2|TRBV5-1|few
CASSLVAQGAGANGYTF
TGCGCCAGCAGCTTGGTGGCGCAGGGGGCGGGCGCGAATGGCTACACCTTC
>TRBD1|TRBJ1-4|TRBV7-3|NA
CASSSTTGEKLFF
TGTGCCAGCAGCTCAACGACAGGGGAAAAACTGTTTTTT
>NA|TRBJ2-7|TRBV29-1|NA
CSVRPTVYEQYF
TGCAGCGTGAGGCCGACAGTCTACGAGCAGTACTTC
>NA|TRBJ2-5|TRBV6-5|once
CASSYSIPYRETQYF
TGTGCCAGCAGTTACTCGATCCCTTATCGGGAGACCCAGTACTTC
>NA|TRBJ2-7|TRBV11-3|NA
CASRSLGRDSYEQYF
TGTGCCAGCAGAAGCCTCGGGCGGGACTCCTACGAGCAGTACTTC
>TRBD1|TRBJ2-3|TRBV7-9|few
CASSLTGAGTDTQYF
TGTGCCAGCAGCTTGACAGGGGCCGGTACAGATACGCAGTATTTT
>NA|TRBJ2-1|TRBV7-9|few
CASSLVSGNYNEQFF
TGTGCCAGCAGCTTAGTTTCGGGGAACTACAATGAGCAGTTCTTC
>NA|TRBJ2-2|TRBV12-3/TRBV12-4|NA
CASSARGTTGELFF
TGTGCCAGCAGCGCTAGGGGGACCACCGGGGAGCTGTTTTTT
>TRBD1|TRBJ1-1|TRBV5-5|few
CASSWTGAGNTEAFF
TGTGCCAGCAGCTGGACAGGGGCGGGGAACACTGAAGCTTTCTTT
>NA|TRBJ2-1|TRBV5-1|many
CASSLTPQGQTSIHEQFF
TGCGCCAGCAGCTTGACCCCACAGGGACAGACTAGCATCCATGAGCAGTTCTTC
>NA|TRBJ2-3|TRBV10-3|few
CAILDGTDTQYF
TGTGCCATCCTAGATGGCACAGATACGCAGTATTTT
>NA|TRBJ1-5|TRBV7-2|NA
CASSPWGGANQPQHF
TGTGCCAGCAGCCCCTGGGGGGGGGCCAATCAGCCCCAGCATTTT
>TRBD1|TRBJ2-4|TRBV5-1|NA
CASSSRTGPIAKNIQYF
TGCGCCAGCAGCTCTCGGACAGGACCTATAGCCAAAAACATTCAGTACTTC
>NA|TRBJ2-2|TRBV12-3/TRBV12-4|NA
CASRGKMNTGELFF
TGTGCCAGTCGGGGTAAAATGAACACCGGGGAGCTGTTTTTT
>NA|TRBJ2-5|TRBV7-2|NA
CASSLPETETQYF
TGTGCCAGCAGCCTCCCCGAGACGGAGACCCAGTACTTC
>TRBD1|TRBJ1-2|TRBV9|NA
CASSIREGDRDHYGYTF
TGTGCCAGCAGCATCCGGGAGGGGGACAGGGATCACTATGGCTACACCTTC
>NA|TRBJ2-7|TRBV6-6|few
CASSRGQLYEQYF
TGTGCCAGCAGTCGGGGCCAACTGTACGAGCAGTACTTC
>NA|TRBJ2-7|TRBV9|few
CASSGVSFYEQYF
TGTGCCAGCAGCGGGGTTTCGTTCTACGAGCAGTACTTC
>TRBD1|TRBJ2-3|TRBV6-2/TRBV6-3|many
CASSPARRTGRSTGTQYF
TGTGCCAGCAGCCCAGCAAGGAGGACAGGGCGTTCTACCGGCACGCAGTATTTT
>NA|TRBJ2-1|TRBV12-3/TRBV12-4|NA
CASSLFGDKGRQFF
TGTGCCAGCAGCCTATTCGGGGATAAAGGGCGCCAGTTCTTC
>NA|TRBJ1-1|TRBV7-3|NA
CASSSSSSEAFF
TGTGCCAGCAGCTCCTCCTCCTCTGAAGCTTTCTTT
>TRBD2|TRBJ2-1|TRBV7-2|NA
CASSTGGKYNEQFF
TGTGCCAGCAGCACGGGAGGCAAGTACAATGAGCAGTTCTTC
>NA|TRBJ2-7|TRBV29-1|NA
CSVVLGFYEQYF
TGCAGCGTTGTTTTAGGGTTCTACGAGCAGTACTTC
>NA|TRBJ2-7|TRBV5-1|few
CASSLESTHLYEQYF
TGCGCCAGCAGCTTGGAATCCACGCACCTCTACGAGCAGTACTTC
>NA|TRBJ2-5|TRBV3-1|NA
CASSQAVRPETQYF
TGTGCCAGCAGCCAAGCGGTCAGGCCAGAGACCCAGTACTTC
>NA|TRBJ2-7|TRBV20-1|NA
CSARDRTATYEQYF
TGCAGTGCTAGAGATCGGACAGCCACCTACGAGCAGTACTTC
>NA|TRBJ2-2|TRBV7-2|NA
CASSSPRWGPTDTGELFF
TGTGCCAGCAGCTCACCCCGCTGGGGGCCAACGGACACCGGGGAGCTGTTTTTT
>NA|TRBJ1-5|TRBV11-2|few
CASSLDHWSNQPQHF
TGTGCCAGCAGCTTAGATCACTGGAGCAATCAGCCCCAGCATTTT
>NA|TRBJ2-7|TRBV2|few
CASSEFREQYF
TGTGCCAGCAGTGAGTTTCGCGAGCAGTACTTC
>NA|TRBJ2-5|TRBV12-3/TRBV12-4|NA
CATSNRVKTQYF
TGTGCCACCTCGAACAGGGTGAAGACCCAGTACTTC
>NA|TRBJ1-2|TRBV3-1|NA
CASSPILGARYGYTF
TGTGCCAGCAGCCCGATCTTAGGAGCGCGGTATGGCTACACCTTC
>NA|TRBJ1-2|TRBV24-1|many
CATSDPSMDNNGYTF
TGTGCCACCAGTGACCCCTCAATGGACAATAATGGCTACACCTTC
>TRBD1|TRBJ2-7|TRBV5-1|NA
CASSYGTGAFEQYF
TGCGCCAGCAGCTACGGGACAGGGGCCTTCGAGCAGTACTTC
>TRBD1|TRBJ1-5|TRBV6-5|NA
CASSLDRGPKTPQHF
TGTGCCAGCAGCCTAGACAGGGGGCCAAAGACACCCCAGCATTTT
>NA|TRBJ2-3|TRBV6-2/TRBV6-3|NA
CASSVRGRGFSDTQYF
TGTGCCAGCAGCGTCCGGGGCCGGGGGTTTTCAGATACGCAGTATTTT
>TRBD1|TRBJ1-2|TRBV5-1|NA
CASSLHGQDNGYTF
TGCGCCAGCAGCTTGCATGGACAGGACAATGGCTACACCTTC
>NA|TRBJ2-4|TRBV28|few
CASSYPGPQSVGNIQYF
TGTGCCAGCAGTTATCCCGGCCCCCAATCAGTCGGAAACATTCAGTACTTC
>NA|TRBJ1-2|TRBV12-3/TRBV12-4|NA
CASSLARNNYGYTF
TGTGCCAGCAGTTTAGCGCGGAATAACTATGGCTACACCTTC
>TRBD2|TRBJ2-6|TRBV6-5|NA
CASSYVPGLASVPGSGANVLTF
TGTGCCAGCAGTTACGTTCCGGGACTAGCATCGGTCCCTGGCTCTGGGGCCAACGTCCTGACTTTC